These T cell receptor beta chains were read from a single sample in a study of identifying expanded T cells in peripheral blood. TCRdb's table, derived via immunoSEQ multiplex PCR, lists solely in-frame clones and lacks some. The sample comprises 81,000 or so clones, 84% of which are singletons, and 15% to 20% rests with the top ten. The sequenced material came from blood. The origin of the receptors is a person aged 18-70 years in good health. CDR3s include the opening cysteine and the closing phenylalanine or tryptophan. The D gene is left open where the match is weak. The size of a clone is reported for some rows only, either as once, few or many, or as a class for expanded clones.

J: TRBJ1-1; size: -; V: TRBV9; D: -; CDR3: CASSVAGRSEAFF; DNA: TGTGCCAGCAGCGTAGCAGGGCGATCTGAAGCTTTCTTT
J: TRBJ2-7; size: -; V: TRBV28; D: -; CDR3: CASSPIRQTFSYEQYF; DNA: TGTGCCAGCAGTCCTATTCGACAGACGTTCTCCTACGAGCAGTACTTC
J: TRBJ1-4; size: once; V: TRBV21-1; D: -; CDR3: CASSTMTAVREKLFF; DNA: TGTGCCAGCAGCACAATGACGGCCGTTAGGGAAAAACTGTTTTTT
J: TRBJ2-7; size: -; V: TRBV9; D: TRBD2; CDR3: CASSVGREGREQYF; DNA: TGTGCCAGCAGCGTAGGCCGGGAGGGCCGGGAGCAGTACTTC
J: TRBJ2-7; size: once; V: TRBV11-2; D: TRBD2; CDR3: CASSLDRGLAVSYEQYF; DNA: TGTGCCAGCAGCTTAGATCGGGGACTAGCGGTATCCTACGAGCAGTACTTC
J: TRBJ2-7; size: once; V: TRBV5-5; D: TRBD1; CDR3: CASSLEGTGGTGIYEQYF; DNA: TGTGCCAGCAGCTTGGAAGGGACAGGAGGCACCGGAATCTACGAGCAGTACTTC
J: TRBJ1-5; size: -; V: TRBV28; D: TRBD1; CDR3: CATQGAWQPQHF; DNA: TGTGCCACCCAGGGGGCTTGGCAGCCCCAGCATTTT
J: TRBJ2-7; size: -; V: TRBV19; D: -; CDR3: CASSRTGAAYEQYF; DNA: TGTGCCAGTAGTAGAACGGGGGCCGCCTACGAGCAGTACTTC
J: TRBJ2-1; size: -; V: TRBV7-3; D: TRBD2; CDR3: CASSLLAGASGSDEQFF; DNA: TGTGCCAGCAGCTTATTGGCCGGTGCTAGCGGGAGTGATGAGCAGTTCTTC
J: TRBJ2-5; size: -; V: TRBV19; D: -; CDR3: CASSIDAGQETQYF; DNA: TGTGCCAGTAGTATAGACGCAGGGCAAGAGACCCAGTACTTC
J: TRBJ2-7; size: once; V: TRBV6-1; D: TRBD2; CDR3: CASSEGLREGFPYEQYF; DNA: TGTGCCAGCAGTGAGGGCTTGCGGGAGGGCTTTCCGTACGAGCAGTACTTC
J: TRBJ1-2; size: -; V: TRBV18; D: -; CDR3: CASSPSQEANYGYTF; DNA: TGTGCCAGCTCACCTAGTCAGGAAGCTAACTATGGCTACACCTTC
J: TRBJ2-5; size: -; V: TRBV9; D: TRBD2; CDR3: CASSVGGRVQETQYF; DNA: TGTGCCAGCAGCGTAGGCGGGAGGGTCCAAGAGACCCAGTACTTC
J: TRBJ2-1; size: -; V: TRBV20-1; D: -; CDR3: CSAAGAYEQFF; DNA: TGCAGTGCCGCCGGGGCCTATGAGCAGTTCTTC
J: TRBJ1-5; size: -; V: TRBV6-6; D: -; CDR3: CASSWAREGNQPQHF; DNA: TGTGCAAGCAGTTGGGCCAGGGAGGGCAATCAGCCCCAGCATTTT
J: TRBJ2-7; size: -; V: TRBV4-3; D: TRBD1; CDR3: CASSPDRVSYEQYF; DNA: TGCGCCAGCAGCCCGGACAGGGTCTCCTACGAGCAGTACTTC
J: TRBJ1-3; size: -; V: TRBV11-2; D: -; CDR3: CASSARSGNTIYF; DNA: TGTGCCAGCAGCGCGAGGTCCGGAAACACCATATATTTT
J: TRBJ1-4; size: -; V: TRBV6-5; D: TRBD1; CDR3: CASSRDRGTEKLFF; DNA: TGTGCCAGCAGCCGGGACAGGGGTACTGAAAAACTGTTTTTT
J: TRBJ2-1; size: -; V: TRBV11-3; D: TRBD2; CDR3: CASSPGLAGGNEQFF; DNA: TGTGCCAGCAGCCCGGGACTAGCGGGAGGCAATGAGCAGTTCTTC
J: TRBJ1-1; size: -; V: TRBV18; D: -; CDR3: CASSPPITANTEAFF; DNA: TGTGCCAGCTCACCACCTATAACAGCAAACACTGAAGCTTTCTTT
J: TRBJ1-3; size: -; V: TRBV19; D: TRBD1; CDR3: CASSMGQGGNTIYF; DNA: TGTGCCAGTAGTATGGGACAGGGTGGAAACACCATATATTTT
J: TRBJ1-4; size: once; V: TRBV4-1; D: TRBD1; CDR3: CASSQEPPRDRATATNEKLFF; DNA: TGCGCCAGCAGCCAAGAACCACCGCGGGACAGGGCAACTGCAACTAATGAAAAACTGTTTTTT
J: TRBJ2-1; size: -; V: TRBV19; D: TRBD2; CDR3: CASSYGGGQSYNEQFF; DNA: TGTGCCAGTAGTTACGGGGGAGGGCAATCCTACAATGAGCAGTTCTTC
J: TRBJ1-1; size: -; V: TRBV18; D: -; CDR3: CASSLGPGPDTEAFF; DNA: TGTGCCAGCTCACTGGGCCCGGGTCCGGACACTGAAGCTTTCTTT
J: TRBJ1-5; size: -; V: TRBV19; D: TRBD1; CDR3: CASSIGQGQGQPQHF; DNA: TGTGCCAGTAGTATCGGACAGGGTCAGGGACAGCCCCAGCATTTT
J: TRBJ2-3; size: -; V: TRBV7-8; D: TRBD2; CDR3: CASSSVAGGPSSSTDTQYF; DNA: TGTGCCAGCAGTTCCGTAGCGGGAGGGCCATCTTCTAGCACAGATACGCAGTATTTT
J: TRBJ2-7; size: -; V: TRBV6-5; D: -; CDR3: CASSPVSDPWYEQYF; DNA: TGTGCCAGCAGTCCCGTTTCGGACCCATGGTACGAGCAGTACTTC
J: TRBJ1-1; size: -; V: TRBV14; D: -; CDR3: CASSATEGTEAFF; DNA: TGTGCCAGCAGCGCGACGGAGGGGACTGAAGCTTTCTTT
J: TRBJ2-1; size: -; V: TRBV7-2; D: -; CDR3: CASSCSRERPNNEQFF; DNA: TGTGCCAGCAGCTGCAGCCGGGAGAGACCAAACAATGAGCAGTTCTTC
J: TRBJ1-2; size: -; V: TRBV6-5; D: -; CDR3: CASRGIDSHYGYTF; DNA: TGTGCCAGCAGGGGAATCGACAGCCACTATGGCTACACCTTC
J: TRBJ2-7; size: -; V: TRBV7-7; D: TRBD1; CDR3: CASSFICGTGTYEQYF; DNA: TGTGCTAGCAGCTTCATCTGCGGGACAGGGACCTACGAGCAGTACTTC
J: TRBJ1-1; size: -; V: TRBV28; D: TRBD1; CDR3: CASSFLGGRGTNTEAFF; DNA: TGTGCCAGCAGTTTTCTAGGGGGCCGGGGAACGAACACTGAAGCTTTCTTT
J: TRBJ2-1; size: -; V: TRBV9; D: TRBD1; CDR3: CASSETGTGLNEQFF; DNA: TGTGCCAGCAGCGAGACCGGGACAGGGCTAAATGAGCAGTTCTTC
J: TRBJ2-7; size: -; V: TRBV5-1; D: TRBD2; CDR3: CASSLETSGTAAYEQYF; DNA: TGCGCCAGCAGCTTGGAGACTAGCGGGACAGCGGCCTACGAGCAGTACTTC
J: TRBJ1-1; size: few; V: TRBV5-5; D: -; CDR3: CASSFSGETEAFF; DNA: TGTGCCAGCAGCTTTAGCGGGGAAACTGAAGCTTTCTTT
J: TRBJ1-2; size: -; V: TRBV29-1; D: -; CDR3: CSSPGGRDGYTF; DNA: TGCAGCTCTCCGGGAGGGAGGGATGGCTACACCTTC
J: TRBJ2-7; size: few; V: TRBV5-1; D: -; CDR3: CASSLVGGSYEQYF; DNA: TGCGCCAGCAGCTTAGTCGGGGGTTCCTACGAGCAGTACTTC
J: TRBJ2-3; size: -; V: TRBV13; D: TRBD1; CDR3: CASSLRGRASTDTQYF; DNA: TGTGCCAGCAGCTTAAGGGGGCGAGCTAGCACAGATACGCAGTATTTT
J: TRBJ1-1; size: few; V: TRBV27; D: -; CDR3: CASSLSGNKGTEAFF; DNA: TGTGCCAGCAGTTTAAGCGGGAACAAAGGCACTGAAGCTTTCTTT
J: TRBJ2-1; size: -; V: TRBV7-2; D: -; CDR3: CASSFFTLGEQFF; DNA: TGTGCCAGCAGCTTCTTTACCCTGGGTGAGCAGTTCTTC
J: TRBJ2-5; size: -; V: TRBV28; D: -; CDR3: CASSLGSRETQYF; DNA: TGTGCCAGCAGTTTAGGGAGTCGGGAGACCCAGTACTTC
J: TRBJ2-7; size: -; V: TRBV4-1; D: -; CDR3: CASSQDQGQSYEQYF; DNA: TGCGCCAGCAGCCAAGATCAGGGTCAATCCTACGAGCAGTACTTC
J: TRBJ2-7; size: -; V: TRBV7-2; D: -; CDR3: CASSLGGLSYEQYF; DNA: TGTGCCAGCAGCTTAGGTGGACTCAGCTACGAGCAGTACTTC
J: TRBJ1-4; size: -; V: TRBV5-1; D: -; CDR3: CASSLGSGGDEKLFF; DNA: TGCGCCAGCAGCTTGGGATCCGGAGGAGACGAAAAACTGTTTTTT
J: TRBJ2-1; size: -; V: TRBV5-1; D: -; CDR3: CASSLGYEQFF; DNA: TGCGCCAGCAGCTTGGGGTATGAGCAGTTCTTC
J: TRBJ2-7; size: -; V: TRBV19; D: -; CDR3: CASSRTGYEQYF; DNA: TGTGCCAGTAGTCGGACTGGCTACGAGCAGTACTTC
J: TRBJ2-3; size: -; V: TRBV11-2; D: -; CDR3: CASSPPALITDTQYF; DNA: TGTGCCAGCAGCCCCCCTGCCCTTATCACAGATACGCAGTATTTT
J: TRBJ1-4; size: -; V: TRBV5-1; D: -; CDR3: CASSKTDDSNEKLFF; DNA: TGCGCCAGCAGCAAAACCGACGACAGCAATGAAAAACTGTTTTTT
J: TRBJ2-5; size: -; V: TRBV30; D: TRBD1; CDR3: CAWSVGDRETQYF; DNA: TGTGCCTGGAGTGTGGGGGACAGGGAGACCCAGTACTTC
J: TRBJ2-7; size: -; V: TRBV21-1; D: -; CDR3: CASSTGGTPDPYEQYF; DNA: TGTGCCAGCAGCACTGGGGGGACACCTGACCCCTACGAGCAGTACTTC
J: TRBJ2-1; size: -; V: TRBV27; D: -; CDR3: CASSSNSDSYNEQFF; DNA: TGTGCCAGCAGTTCCAATAGCGACTCCTACAATGAGCAGTTCTTC
J: TRBJ1-5; size: few; V: TRBV7-2; D: -; CDR3: CASSLAAGNGNQPQHF; DNA: TGTGCCAGCAGCTTAGCGGCAGGGAACGGCAATCAGCCCCAGCATTTT
J: TRBJ1-3; size: -; V: TRBV30; D: -; CDR3: CAWSVGVFSGNTIYF; DNA: TGTGCCTGGAGTGTAGGGGTCTTCTCTGGAAACACCATATATTTT
J: TRBJ2-2; size: -; V: TRBV9; D: -; CDR3: CASSPAGGDTGELFF; DNA: TGTGCCAGCAGCCCCGCCGGAGGTGACACCGGGGAGCTGTTTTTT
J: TRBJ2-1; size: -; V: TRBV11-2; D: -; CDR3: CASSPTGGAYNEQFF; DNA: TGTGCCAGCAGCCCGACCGGGGGAGCCTACAATGAGCAGTTCTTC